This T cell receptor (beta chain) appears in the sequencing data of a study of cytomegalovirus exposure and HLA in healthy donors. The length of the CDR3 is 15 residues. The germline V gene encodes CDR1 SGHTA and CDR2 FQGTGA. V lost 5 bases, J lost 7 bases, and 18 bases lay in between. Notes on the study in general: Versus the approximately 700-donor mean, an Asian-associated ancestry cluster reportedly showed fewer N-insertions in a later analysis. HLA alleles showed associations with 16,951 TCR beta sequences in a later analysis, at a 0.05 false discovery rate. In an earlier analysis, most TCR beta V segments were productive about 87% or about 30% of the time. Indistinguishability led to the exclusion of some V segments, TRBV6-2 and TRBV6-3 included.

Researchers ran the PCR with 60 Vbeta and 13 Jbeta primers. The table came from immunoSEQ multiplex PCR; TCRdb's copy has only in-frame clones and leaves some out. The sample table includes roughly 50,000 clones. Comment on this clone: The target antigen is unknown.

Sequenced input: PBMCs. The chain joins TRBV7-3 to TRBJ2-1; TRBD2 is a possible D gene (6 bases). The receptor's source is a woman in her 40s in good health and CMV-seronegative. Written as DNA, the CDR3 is TGTGCCAGCAGCCCCCCTGGCGGGAACGTGAATGAGCAGTTCTTC. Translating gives CASSPPGGNVNEQFF. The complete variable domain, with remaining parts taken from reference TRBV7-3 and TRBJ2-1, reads GAGVSQTPSNKVTEKGKYVELRCDPISGHTALYWYRQSLGQGPEFLIYFQGTGAADDSGLPNDRFFAVRPEGSVSTLKIQRTERGDSAVYLCASSPPGGNVNEQFFGPGTRLTVL.